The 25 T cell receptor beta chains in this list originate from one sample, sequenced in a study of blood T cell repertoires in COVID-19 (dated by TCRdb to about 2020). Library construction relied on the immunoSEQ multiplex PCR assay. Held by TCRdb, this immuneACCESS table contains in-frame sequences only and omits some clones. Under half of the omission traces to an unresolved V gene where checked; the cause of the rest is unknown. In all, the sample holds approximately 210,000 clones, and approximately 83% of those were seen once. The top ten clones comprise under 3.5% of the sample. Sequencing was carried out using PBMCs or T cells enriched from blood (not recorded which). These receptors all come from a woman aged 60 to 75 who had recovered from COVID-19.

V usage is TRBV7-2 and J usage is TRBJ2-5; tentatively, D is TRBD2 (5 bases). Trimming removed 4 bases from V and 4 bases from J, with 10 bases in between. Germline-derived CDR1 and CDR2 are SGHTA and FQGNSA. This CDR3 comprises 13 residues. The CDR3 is CASSSSGAETQYF. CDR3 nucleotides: TGTGCCAGCAGCTCCAGCGGAGCAGAGACCCAGTACTTC.

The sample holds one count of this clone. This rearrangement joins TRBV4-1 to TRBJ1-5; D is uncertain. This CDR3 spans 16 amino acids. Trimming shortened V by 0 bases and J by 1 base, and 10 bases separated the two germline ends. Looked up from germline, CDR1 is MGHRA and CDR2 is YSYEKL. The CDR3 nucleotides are TGCGCCAGCAGCCAAGATTGGGGAGGAAGCAATCAGCCCCAGCATTTT. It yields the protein CASSQDWGGSNQPQHF.

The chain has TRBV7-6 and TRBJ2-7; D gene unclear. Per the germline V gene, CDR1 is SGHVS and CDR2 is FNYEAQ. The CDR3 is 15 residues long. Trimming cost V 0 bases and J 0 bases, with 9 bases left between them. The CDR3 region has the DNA TGTGCCAGCAGCTTAGCGGAGCTATCCTCCTACGAGCAGTACTTC. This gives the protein CASSLAELSSYEQYF.

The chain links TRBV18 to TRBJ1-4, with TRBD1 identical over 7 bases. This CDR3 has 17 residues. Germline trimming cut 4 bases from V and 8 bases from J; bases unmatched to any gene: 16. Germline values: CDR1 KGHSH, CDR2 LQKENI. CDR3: CASSLLTGTNAGEKLFF. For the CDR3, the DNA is TGTGCCAGCTCACTACTGACAGGGACCAACGCAGGGGAAAAACTGTTTTTT. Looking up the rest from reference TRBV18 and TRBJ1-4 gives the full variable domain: NAGVMQNPRHLVRRRGQEARLRCSPMKGHSHVYWYRQLPEEGLKFMVYLQKENIIDESGMPKERFSAEFPKEGPSILRIQQVVRGDSAAYFCASSLLTGTNAGEKLFFGSGTQLSVL.

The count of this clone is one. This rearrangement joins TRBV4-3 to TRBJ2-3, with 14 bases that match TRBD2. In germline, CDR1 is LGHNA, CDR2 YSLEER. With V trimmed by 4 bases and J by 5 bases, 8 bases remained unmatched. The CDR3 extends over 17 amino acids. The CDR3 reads CASSRGLAGGGQDTQYF. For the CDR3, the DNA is TGCGCCAGCAGCCGCGGACTAGCGGGGGGAGGGCAAGATACGCAGTATTTT.

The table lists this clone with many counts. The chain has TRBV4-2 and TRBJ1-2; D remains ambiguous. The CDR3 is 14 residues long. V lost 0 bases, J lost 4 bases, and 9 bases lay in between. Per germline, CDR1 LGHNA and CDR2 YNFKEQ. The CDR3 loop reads CASSQEQRAYGYTF. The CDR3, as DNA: TGTGCCAGCAGCCAAGAACAGAGAGCCTATGGCTACACCTTC.

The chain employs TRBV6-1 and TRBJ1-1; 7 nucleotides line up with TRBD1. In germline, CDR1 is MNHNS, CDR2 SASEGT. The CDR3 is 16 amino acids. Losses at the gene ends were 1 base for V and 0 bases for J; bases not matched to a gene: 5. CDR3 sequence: CASSEETGNMNTEAFF. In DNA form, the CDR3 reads TGTGCCAGCAGTGAAGAGACAGGGAATATGAACACTGAAGCTTTCTTT.

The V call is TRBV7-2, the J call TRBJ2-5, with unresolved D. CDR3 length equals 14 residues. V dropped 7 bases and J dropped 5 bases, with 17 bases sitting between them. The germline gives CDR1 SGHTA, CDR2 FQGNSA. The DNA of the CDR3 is TGTGCCAGCACCCTAAACCCCCTCAGGGAGACCCAGTACTTC. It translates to CASTLNPLRETQYF.

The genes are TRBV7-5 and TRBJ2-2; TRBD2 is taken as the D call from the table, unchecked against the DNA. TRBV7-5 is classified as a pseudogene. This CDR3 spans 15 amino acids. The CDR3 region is CVRSLLAGGTGELFF. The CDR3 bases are TGTGTCAGAAGCCTACTAGCGGGAGGGACCGGGGAGCTGTTTTTT.

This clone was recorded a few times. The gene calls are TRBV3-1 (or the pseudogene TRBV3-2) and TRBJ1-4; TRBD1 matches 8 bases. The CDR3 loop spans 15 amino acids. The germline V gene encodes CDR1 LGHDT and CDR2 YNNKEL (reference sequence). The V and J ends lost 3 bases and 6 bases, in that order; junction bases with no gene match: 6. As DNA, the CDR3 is TGTGCCAGCAGCCAGACAGGGGAGGAGGATGAAAAACTGTTTTTT. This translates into CASSQTGEEDEKLFF.

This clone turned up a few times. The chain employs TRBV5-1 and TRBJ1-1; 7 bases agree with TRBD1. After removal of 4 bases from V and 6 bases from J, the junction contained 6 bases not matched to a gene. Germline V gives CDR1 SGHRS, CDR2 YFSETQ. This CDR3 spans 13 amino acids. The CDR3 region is CASSQGTAPEAFF. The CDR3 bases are TGCGCCAGCAGCCAGGGGACAGCACCTGAAGCTTTCTTT.

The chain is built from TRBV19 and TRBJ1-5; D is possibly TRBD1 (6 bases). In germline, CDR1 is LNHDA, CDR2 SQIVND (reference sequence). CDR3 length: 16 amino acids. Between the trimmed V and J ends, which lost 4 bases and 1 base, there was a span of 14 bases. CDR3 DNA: TGTGCCAGTAGTAAGCGGACAGAGGGGAGCAATCAGCCCCAGCATTTT. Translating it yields CASSKRTEGSNQPQHF.

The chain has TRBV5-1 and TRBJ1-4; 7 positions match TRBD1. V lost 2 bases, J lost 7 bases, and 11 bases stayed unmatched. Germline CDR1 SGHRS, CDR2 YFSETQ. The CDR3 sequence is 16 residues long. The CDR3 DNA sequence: TGCGCCAGCAGCTTAGAGCCAGGGGGAGAAATTGAAAAACTGTTTTTT. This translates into CASSLEPGGEIEKLFF.

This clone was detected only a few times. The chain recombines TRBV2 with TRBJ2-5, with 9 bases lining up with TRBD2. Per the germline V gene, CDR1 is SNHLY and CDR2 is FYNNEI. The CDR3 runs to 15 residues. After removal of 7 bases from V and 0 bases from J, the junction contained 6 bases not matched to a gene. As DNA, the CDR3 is TGTGCCAGCACCGGACTAGCGCTGTACCAAGAGACCCAGTACTTC. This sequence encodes CASTGLALYQETQYF.

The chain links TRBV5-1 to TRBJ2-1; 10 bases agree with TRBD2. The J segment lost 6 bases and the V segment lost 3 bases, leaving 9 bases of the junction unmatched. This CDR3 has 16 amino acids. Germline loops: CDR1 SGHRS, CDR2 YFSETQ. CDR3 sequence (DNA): TGCGCCAGCAGCTCGTTTTCTAGCGGGAGTTTCAATGAGCAGTTCTTC. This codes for CASSSFSSGSFNEQFF.

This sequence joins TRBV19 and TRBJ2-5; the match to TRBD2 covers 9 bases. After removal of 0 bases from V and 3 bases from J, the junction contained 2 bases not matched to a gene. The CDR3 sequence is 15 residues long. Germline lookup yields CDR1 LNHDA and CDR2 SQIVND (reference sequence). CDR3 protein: CASSIEVAGEETQYF. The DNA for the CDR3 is TGTGCCAGTAGTATAGAGGTAGCGGGAGAAGAGACCCAGTACTTC.

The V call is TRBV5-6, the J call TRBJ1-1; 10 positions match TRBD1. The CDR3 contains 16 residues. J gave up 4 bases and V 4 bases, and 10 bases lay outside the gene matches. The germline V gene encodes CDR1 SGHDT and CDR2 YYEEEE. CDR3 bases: TGTGCCAGCAGCCCGGGACAGGGGACTGCGGGCACTGAAGCTTTCTTT. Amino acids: CASSPGQGTAGTEAFF. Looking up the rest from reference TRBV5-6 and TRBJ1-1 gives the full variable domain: DAGVTQSPTHLIKTRGQQVTLRCSPKSGHDTVSWYQQALGQGPQFIFQYYEEEERQRGNFPDRFSGHQFPNYSSELNVNALLLGDSALYLCASSPGQGTAGTEAFFGQGTRLTVV.

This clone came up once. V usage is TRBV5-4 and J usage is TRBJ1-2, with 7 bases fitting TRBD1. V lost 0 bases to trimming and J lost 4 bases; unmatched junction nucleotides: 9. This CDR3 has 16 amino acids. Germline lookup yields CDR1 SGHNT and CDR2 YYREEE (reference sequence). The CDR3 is CASSLGTGGSGYGYTF. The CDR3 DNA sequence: TGTGCCAGCAGCTTGGGGACAGGCGGTTCAGGCTATGGCTACACCTTC. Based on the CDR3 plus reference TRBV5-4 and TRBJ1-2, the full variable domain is ETGVTQSPTHLIKTRGQQVTLRCSSQSGHNTVSWYQQALGQGPQFIFQYYREEENGRGNFPPRFSGLQFPNYSSELNVNALELDDSALYLCASSLGTGGSGYGYTFGSGTRLTVV.

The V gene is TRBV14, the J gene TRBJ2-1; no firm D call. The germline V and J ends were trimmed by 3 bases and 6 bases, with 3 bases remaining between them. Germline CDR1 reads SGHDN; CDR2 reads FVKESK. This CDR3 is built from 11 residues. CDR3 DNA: TGTGCCAGCAGCCACGGCAATGAGCAGTTCTTC. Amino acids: CASSHGNEQFF. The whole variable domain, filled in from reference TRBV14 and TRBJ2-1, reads EAGVTQFPSHSVIEKGQTVTLRCDPISGHDNLYWYRRVMGKEIKFLLHFVKESKQDESGMPNNRFLAERTGGTYSTLKVQPAELEDSGVYFCASSHGNEQFFGPGTRLTVL.

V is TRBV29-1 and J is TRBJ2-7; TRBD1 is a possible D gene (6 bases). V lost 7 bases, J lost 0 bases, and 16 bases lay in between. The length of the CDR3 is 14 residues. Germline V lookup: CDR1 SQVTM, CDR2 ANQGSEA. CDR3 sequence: CSAVTGTFSYEQYF. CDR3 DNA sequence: TGCAGCGCCGTGACAGGCACCTTCTCCTACGAGCAGTACTTC.

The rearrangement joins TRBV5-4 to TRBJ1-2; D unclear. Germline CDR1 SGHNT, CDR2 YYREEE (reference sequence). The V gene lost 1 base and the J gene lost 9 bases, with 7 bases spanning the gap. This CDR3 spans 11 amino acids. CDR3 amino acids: CASSLSSSYTF. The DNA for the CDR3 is TGTGCCAGCAGCTTGTCGAGTAGCTACACCTTC.

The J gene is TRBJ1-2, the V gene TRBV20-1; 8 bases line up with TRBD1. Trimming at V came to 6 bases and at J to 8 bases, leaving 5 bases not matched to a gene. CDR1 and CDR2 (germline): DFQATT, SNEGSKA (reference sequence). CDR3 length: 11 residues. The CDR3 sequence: CSARQGRGYTF. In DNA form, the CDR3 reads TGCAGTGCCCGACAGGGGAGGGGCTACACCTTC.

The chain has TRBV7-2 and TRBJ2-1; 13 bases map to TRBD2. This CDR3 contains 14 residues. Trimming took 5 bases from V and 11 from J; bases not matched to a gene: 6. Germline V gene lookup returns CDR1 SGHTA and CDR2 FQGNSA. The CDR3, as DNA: TGTGCCAGCAGCACCGGGACTAGCGGGGCCCAGCAGTTCTTC. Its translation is CASSTGTSGAQQFF. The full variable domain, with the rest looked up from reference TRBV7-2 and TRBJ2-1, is GAGVSQSPSNKVTEKGKDVELRCDPISGHTALYWYRQSLGQGLEFLIYFQGNSAPDKSGLPSDRFSAERTGGSVSTLTIQRTQQEDSAVYLCASSTGTSGAQQFFGPGTRLTVL.

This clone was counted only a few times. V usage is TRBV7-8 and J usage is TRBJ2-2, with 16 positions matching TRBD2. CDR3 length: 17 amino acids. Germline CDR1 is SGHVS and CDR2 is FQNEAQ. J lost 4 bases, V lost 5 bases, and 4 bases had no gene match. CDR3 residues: CASSKGLAGGGTGELFF. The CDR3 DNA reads TGTGCCAGCAGCAAGGGACTAGCGGGAGGGGGCACCGGGGAGCTGTTTTTT.

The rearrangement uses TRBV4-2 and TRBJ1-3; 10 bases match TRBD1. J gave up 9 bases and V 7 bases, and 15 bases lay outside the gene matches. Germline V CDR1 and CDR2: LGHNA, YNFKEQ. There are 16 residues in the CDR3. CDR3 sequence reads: CASNTQHGTGDTTIYF. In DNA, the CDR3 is TGTGCCAGCAACACCCAGCATGGGACAGGGGATACCACCATATATTTT.